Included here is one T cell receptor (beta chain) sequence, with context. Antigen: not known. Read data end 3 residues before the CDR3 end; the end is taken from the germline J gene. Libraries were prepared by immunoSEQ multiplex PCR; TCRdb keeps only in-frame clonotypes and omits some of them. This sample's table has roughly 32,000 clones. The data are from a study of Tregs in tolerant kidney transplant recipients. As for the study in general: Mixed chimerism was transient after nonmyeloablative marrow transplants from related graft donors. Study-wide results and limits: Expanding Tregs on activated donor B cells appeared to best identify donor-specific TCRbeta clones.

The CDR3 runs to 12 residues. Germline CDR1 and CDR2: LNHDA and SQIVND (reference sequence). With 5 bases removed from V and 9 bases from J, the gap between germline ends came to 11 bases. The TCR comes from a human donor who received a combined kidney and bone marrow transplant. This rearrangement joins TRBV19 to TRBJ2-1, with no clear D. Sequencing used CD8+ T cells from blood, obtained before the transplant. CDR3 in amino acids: CASSRPSGEQFF. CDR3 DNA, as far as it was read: TGTGCCAGTAGTCGCCCTTCGGGTGAG.